This T cell receptor (beta chain) was observed in a study of beta chain features in type 1 diabetes. Whole-study results and caveats: A potential PCR bias toward shorter templates would be equal in patient and control samples. Researchers report that Type 1 diabetes patients had moderately but significantly shorter TCRB CDR3s across all four CD4+ subsets.

Sorting based on CD45RO/CCR7/CD25/CD127/CD95/CD27 separated CD4+ naive, central memory, regulatory and stem cell-like memory cells. Sequencing targeted expressed TCRB transcripts, as all isolated RNA had been reverse transcribed. Libraries were prepared by immunoSEQ multiplex PCR; TCRdb keeps only in-frame clonotypes and omits some of them. In the table there are some 250,000 clones, about a tenth of which are singletons. Note on this clone: No antigen is known for it.

Material: naive CD4+ T cells from blood. This clonotype was obtained from a man aged 25-45 years with type 1 diabetes.

The CDR3 bases are TGTGCCTGGGCCGAGGTAGAGTCCTACGAGCAGTACTTC. Protein product: CAWAEVESYEQYF. The chain carries TRBV30 and TRBJ2-7; unclear D gene. Trimming cost V 5 bases and J 1 base, with 12 bases left between them. This CDR3 is built from 13 residues. Germline CDR1 is GTSNPN and CDR2 is SVGIG (reference sequence).